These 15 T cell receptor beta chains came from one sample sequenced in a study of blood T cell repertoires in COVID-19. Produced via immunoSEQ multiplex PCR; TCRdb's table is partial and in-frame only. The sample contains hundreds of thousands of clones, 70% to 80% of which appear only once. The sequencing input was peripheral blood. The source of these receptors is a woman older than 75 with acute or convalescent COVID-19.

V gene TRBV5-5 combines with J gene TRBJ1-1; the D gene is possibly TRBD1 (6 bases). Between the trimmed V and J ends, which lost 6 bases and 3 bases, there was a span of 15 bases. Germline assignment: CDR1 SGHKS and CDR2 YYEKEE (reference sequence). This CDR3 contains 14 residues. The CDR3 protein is CASNPYREYTEAFF. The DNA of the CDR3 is TGTGCCAGCAACCCCTACAGGGAATACACTGAAGCTTTCTTT.

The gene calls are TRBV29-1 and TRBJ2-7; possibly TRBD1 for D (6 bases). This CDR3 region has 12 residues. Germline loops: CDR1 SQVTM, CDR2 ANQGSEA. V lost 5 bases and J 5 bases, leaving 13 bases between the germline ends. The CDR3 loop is CSVRGTTNEQYF. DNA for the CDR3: TGCAGCGTTAGAGGGACAACCAACGAGCAGTACTTC.

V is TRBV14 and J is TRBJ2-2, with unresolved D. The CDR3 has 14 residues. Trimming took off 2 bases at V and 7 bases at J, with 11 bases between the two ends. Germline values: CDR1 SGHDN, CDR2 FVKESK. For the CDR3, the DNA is TGTGCCAGCAGCCAATATGACGGAGTCGGGGAGCTGTTTTTT. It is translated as CASSQYDGVGELFF.

CDR3 sequence: CASSQGRGQNYGYTF. The DNA of the CDR3 is TGCGCCAGCAGCCAGGGTAGGGGACAGAACTATGGCTACACCTTC. V is TRBV4-3 and J is TRBJ1-2; TRBD1 aligns across 7 bases. CDR1 is LGHNA and CDR2 is YSLEER in the germline V gene. This CDR3 spans 15 amino acids. The V segment lost 3 bases and the J segment 2 bases; nucleotides outside the gene matches: 6.

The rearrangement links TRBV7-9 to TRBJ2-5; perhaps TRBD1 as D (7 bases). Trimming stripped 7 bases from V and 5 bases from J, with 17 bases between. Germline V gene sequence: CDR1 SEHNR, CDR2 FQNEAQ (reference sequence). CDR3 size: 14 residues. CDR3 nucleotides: TGTGCCAGCACCCCAGGAGGGGGCGTCGAGACCCAGTACTTC. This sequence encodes CASTPGGGVETQYF. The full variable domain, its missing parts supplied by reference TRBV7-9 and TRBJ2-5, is DTGVSQNPRHKITKRGQNVTFRCDPISEHNRLYWYRQTLGQGPEFLTYFQNEAQLEKSRLLSDRFSAERPKGSFSTLEIQRTEQGDSAMYLCASTPGGGVETQYFGPGTRLLVL.

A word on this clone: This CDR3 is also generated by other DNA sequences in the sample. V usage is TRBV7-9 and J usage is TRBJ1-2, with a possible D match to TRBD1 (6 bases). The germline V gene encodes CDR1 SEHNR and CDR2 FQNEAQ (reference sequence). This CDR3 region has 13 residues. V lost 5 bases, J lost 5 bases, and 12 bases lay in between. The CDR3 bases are TGTGCCAGCAGCCCGGACAGTTTTTATGGCTACACCTTC. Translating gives CASSPDSFYGYTF. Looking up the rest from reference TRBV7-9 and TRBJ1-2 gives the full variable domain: DTGVSQNPRHKITKRGQNVTFRCDPISEHNRLYWYRQTLGQGPEFLTYFQNEAQLEKSRLLSDRFSAERPKGSFSTLEIQRTEQGDSAMYLCASSPDSFYGYTFGSGTRLTVV.

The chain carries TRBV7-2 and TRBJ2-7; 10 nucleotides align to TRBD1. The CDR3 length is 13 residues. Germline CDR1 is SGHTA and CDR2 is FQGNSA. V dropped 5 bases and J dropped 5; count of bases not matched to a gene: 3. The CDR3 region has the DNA TGTGCCAGCAGCCGGGACAGGGGTAACGAGCAGTACTTC. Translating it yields CASSRDRGNEQYF.

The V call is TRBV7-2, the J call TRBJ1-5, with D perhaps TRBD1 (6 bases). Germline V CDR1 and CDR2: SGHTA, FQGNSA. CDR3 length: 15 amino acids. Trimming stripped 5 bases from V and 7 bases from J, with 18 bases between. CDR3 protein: CASSPKGGSSQPQHF. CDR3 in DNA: TGTGCCAGCAGCCCTAAAGGGGGTAGTTCGCAGCCCCAGCATTTT.

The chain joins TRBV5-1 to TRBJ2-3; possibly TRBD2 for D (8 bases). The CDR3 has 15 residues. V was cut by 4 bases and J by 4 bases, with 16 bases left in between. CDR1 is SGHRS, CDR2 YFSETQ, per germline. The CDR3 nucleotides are TGCGCCAGCAGCCCGGGGGGGACAGTGTCAGATACGCAGTATTTT. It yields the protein CASSPGGTVSDTQYF. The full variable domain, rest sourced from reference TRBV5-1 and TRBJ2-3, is KAGVTQTPRYLIKTRGQQVTLSCSPISGHRSVSWYQQTPGQGLQFLFEYFSETQRNKGNFPGRFSGRQFSNSRSEMNVSTLELGDSALYLCASSPGGTVSDTQYFGPGTRLTVL.

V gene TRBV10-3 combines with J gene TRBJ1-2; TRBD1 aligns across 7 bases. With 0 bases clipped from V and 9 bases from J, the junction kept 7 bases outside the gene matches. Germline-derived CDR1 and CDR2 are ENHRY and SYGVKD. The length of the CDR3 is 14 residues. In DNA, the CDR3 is TGTGCCATCAGTGAGTCGGGGGGACAGAGGAGCTACACCTTC. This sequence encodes CAISESGGQRSYTF.

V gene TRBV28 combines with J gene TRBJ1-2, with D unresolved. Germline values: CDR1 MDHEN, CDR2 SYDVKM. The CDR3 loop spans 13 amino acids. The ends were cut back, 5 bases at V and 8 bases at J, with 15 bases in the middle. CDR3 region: CASSLSASRGYTF. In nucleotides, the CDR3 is TGTGCCAGCAGTCTCTCGGCTAGTCGGGGCTACACCTTC.

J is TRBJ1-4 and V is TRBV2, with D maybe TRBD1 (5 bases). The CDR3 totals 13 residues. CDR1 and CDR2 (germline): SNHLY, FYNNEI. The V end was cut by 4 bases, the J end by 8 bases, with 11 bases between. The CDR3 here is CASSAGNQEKLFF. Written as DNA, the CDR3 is TGTGCCAGCAGTGCAGGGAACCAAGAAAAACTGTTTTTT.

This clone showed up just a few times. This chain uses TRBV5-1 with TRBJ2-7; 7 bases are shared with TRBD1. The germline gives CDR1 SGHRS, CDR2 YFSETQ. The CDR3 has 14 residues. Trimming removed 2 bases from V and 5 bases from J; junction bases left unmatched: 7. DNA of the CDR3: TGCGCCAGCAGCTTCCCGAACGACAGGGACGAGCAGTACTTC. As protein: CASSFPNDRDEQYF.

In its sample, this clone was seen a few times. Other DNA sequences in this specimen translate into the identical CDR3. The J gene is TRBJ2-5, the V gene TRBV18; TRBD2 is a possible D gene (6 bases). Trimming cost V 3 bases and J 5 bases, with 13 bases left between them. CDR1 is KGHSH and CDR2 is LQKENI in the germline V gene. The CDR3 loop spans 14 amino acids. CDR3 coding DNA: TGTGCCAGCTCACCCGGCGCAGGAGGGGAGACCCAGTACTTC. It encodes CASSPGAGGETQYF.

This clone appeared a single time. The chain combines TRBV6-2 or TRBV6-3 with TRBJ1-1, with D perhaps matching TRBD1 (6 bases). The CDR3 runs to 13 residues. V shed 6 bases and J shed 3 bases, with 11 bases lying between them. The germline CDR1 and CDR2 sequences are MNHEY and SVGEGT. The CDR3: CASSLQGYTEAFF. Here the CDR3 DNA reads TGTGCCAGCAGCCTACAGGGTTACACTGAAGCTTTCTTT.